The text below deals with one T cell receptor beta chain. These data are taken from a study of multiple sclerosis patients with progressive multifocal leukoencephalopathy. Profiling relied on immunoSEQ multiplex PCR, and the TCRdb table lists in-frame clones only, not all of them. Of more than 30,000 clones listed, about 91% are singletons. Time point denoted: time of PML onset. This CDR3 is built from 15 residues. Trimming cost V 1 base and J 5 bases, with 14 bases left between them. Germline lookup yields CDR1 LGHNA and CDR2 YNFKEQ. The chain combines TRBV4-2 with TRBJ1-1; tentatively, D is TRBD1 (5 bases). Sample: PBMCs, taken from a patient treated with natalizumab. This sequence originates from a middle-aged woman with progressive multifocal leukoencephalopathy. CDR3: CASSQVGAPRTEAFF. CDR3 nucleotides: TGTGCCAGCAGCCAAGTAGGGGCGCCGAGGACTGAAGCTTTCTTT.